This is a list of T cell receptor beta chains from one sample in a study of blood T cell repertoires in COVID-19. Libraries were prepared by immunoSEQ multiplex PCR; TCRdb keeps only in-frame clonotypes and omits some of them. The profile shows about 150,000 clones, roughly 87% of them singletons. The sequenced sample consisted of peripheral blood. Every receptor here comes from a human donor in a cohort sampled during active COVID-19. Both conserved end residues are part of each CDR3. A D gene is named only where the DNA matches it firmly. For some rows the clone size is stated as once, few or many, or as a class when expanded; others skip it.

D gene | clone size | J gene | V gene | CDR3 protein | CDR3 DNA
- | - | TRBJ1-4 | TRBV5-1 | CASSVSSSNEKLFF | TGCGCCAGCAGCGTTAGCAGTTCTAATGAAAAACTGTTTTTT
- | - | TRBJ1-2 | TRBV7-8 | CAAGGANYGYTF | TGTGCCGCCGGGGGAGCTAACTATGGCTACACCTTC
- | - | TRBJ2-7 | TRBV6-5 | CASSYSRRASAYEQYF | TGTGCCAGCAGTTATTCGAGGAGGGCCTCGGCCTACGAGCAGTACTTC
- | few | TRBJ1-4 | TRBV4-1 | CASSQVFSIGEKLFF | TGCGCCAGCAGCCAAGTGTTTAGCATTGGAGAAAAACTGTTTTTT
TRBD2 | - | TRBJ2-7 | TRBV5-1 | CASGGGGLYEQYF | TGCGCCAGCGGGGGCGGGGGGCTCTACGAGCAGTACTTC
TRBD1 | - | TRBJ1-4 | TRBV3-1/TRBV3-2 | CASGTVEKLFF | TGTGCCAGCGGGACAGTCGAAAAACTGTTTTTT
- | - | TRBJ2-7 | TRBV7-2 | CASSLNRVYEQYF | TGTGCCAGCAGCTTGAACAGAGTCTACGAGCAGTACTTC
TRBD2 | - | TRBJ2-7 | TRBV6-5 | CASSFQSGRGAYEQYF | TGTGCCAGCAGTTTTCAGAGCGGGAGAGGTGCCTACGAGCAGTACTTC
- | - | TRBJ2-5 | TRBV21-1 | CASSQPWGGDRAFKTQYF | TGTGCCAGCAGCCAACCTTGGGGGGGGGACAGGGCATTTAAGACCCAGTACTTC
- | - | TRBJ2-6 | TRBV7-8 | CAGARSGANVLTF | TGTGCCGGGGCCCGGTCAGGGGCCAACGTCCTGACTTTC
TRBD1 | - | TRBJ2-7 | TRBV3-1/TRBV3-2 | CASSRDRSYEQYF | TGTGCCAGCAGCCGGGACAGGTCCTACGAGCAGTACTTC
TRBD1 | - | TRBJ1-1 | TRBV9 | CASSVAGGGTEAFF | TGTGCCAGCAGCGTAGCAGGGGGCGGCACTGAAGCTTTCTTT
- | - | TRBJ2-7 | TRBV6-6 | CASKDSPYEQYF | TGTGCCAGCAAAGACAGCCCCTACGAGCAGTACTTC
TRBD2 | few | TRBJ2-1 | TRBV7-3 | CASSPGLAGGEQFF | TGTGCCAGCAGCCCCGGACTAGCGGGAGGCGAGCAGTTCTTC
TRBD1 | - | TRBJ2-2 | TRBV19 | CASSIGRGTGVGTGELFF | TGTGCCAGTAGTATCGGCCGGGGGACAGGGGTTGGGACCGGGGAGCTGTTTTTT
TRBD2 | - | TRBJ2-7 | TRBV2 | CASSSGSSYEQYF | TGTGCCAGCAGTAGCGGGAGCTCCTACGAGCAGTACTTC
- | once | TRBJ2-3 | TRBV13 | CASSSLGSASTDTQYF | TGTGCCAGCAGCTCCCTCGGGAGTGCTAGCACAGATACGCAGTATTTT
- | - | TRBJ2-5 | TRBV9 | CASSVAGAVQETQYF | TGTGCCAGCAGCGTAGCAGGGGCCGTCCAAGAGACCCAGTACTTC
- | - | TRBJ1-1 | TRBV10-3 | CATLGRETEAFF | TGTGCCACACTCGGGCGGGAGACTGAAGCTTTCTTT
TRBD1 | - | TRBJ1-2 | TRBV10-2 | CASSQNPGQGYTF | TGCGCCAGCAGTCAAAACCCGGGACAGGGCTACACCTTC